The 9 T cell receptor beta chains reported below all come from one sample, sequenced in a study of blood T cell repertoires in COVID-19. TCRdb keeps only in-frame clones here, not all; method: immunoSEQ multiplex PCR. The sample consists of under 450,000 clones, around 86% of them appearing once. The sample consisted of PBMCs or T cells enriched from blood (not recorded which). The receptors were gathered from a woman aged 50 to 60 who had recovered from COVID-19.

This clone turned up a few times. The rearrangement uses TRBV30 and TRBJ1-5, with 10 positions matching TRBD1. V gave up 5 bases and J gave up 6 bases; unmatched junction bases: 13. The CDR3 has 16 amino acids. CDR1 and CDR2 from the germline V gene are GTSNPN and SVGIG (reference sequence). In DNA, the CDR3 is TGTGCCTGGGCGATACACGGGACAGGGGTTGGTCAGCCCCAGCATTTT. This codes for CAWAIHGTGVGQPQHF.

The CDR3 loop reads CAISGDRAQETQYF. In nucleotides, the CDR3 is TGTGCCATCAGTGGGGACAGGGCCCAAGAGACCCAGTACTTC. The chain employs TRBV10-3 and TRBJ2-5; 9 bases align to TRBD1. CDR1 is ENHRY, CDR2 SYGVKD, per germline. Trimming removed 4 bases from V and 1 base from J; junction bases left unmatched: 1. The CDR3 contains 14 residues.

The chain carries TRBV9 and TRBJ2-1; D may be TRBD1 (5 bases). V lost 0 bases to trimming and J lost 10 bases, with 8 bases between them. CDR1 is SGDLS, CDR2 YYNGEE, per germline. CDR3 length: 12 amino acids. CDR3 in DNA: TGTGCCAGCAGCGTAGCTGCAGGGGAGCAGTTCTTC. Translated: CASSVAAGEQFF.

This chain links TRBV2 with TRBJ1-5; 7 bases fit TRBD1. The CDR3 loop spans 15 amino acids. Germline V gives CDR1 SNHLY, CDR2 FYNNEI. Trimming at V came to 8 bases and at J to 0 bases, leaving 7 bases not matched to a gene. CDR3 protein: CASGWTGNSNQPQHF. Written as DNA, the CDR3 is TGTGCCAGCGGGTGGACAGGAAATAGCAATCAGCCCCAGCATTTT.

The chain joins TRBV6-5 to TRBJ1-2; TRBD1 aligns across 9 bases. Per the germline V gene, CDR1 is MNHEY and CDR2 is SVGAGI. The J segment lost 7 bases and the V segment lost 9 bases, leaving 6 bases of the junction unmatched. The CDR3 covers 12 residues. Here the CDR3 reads CARGQGSFGYTF. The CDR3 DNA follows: TGTGCCAGGGGACAGGGATCGTTTGGCTACACCTTC.

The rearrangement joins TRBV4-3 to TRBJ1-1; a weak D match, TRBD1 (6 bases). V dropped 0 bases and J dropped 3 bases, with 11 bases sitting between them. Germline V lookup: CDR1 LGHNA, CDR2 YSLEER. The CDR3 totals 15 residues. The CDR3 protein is CASSQDRTDYTEAFF. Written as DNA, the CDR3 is TGCGCCAGCAGCCAAGACAGGACAGACTACACTGAAGCTTTCTTT.

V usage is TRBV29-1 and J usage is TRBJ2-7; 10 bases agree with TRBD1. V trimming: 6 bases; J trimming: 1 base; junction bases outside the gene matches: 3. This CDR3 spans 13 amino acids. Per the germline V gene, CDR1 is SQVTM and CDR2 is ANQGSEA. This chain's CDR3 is CSVGQGVSYEQYF. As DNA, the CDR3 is TGCAGCGTCGGACAGGGGGTTTCCTACGAGCAGTACTTC.

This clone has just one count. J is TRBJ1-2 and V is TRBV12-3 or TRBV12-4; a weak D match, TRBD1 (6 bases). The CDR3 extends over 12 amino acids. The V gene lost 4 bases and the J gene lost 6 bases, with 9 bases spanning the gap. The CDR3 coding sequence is TGTGCCAGCAGTTCCCCAGGGGATGGCTACACCTTC. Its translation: CASSSPGDGYTF.

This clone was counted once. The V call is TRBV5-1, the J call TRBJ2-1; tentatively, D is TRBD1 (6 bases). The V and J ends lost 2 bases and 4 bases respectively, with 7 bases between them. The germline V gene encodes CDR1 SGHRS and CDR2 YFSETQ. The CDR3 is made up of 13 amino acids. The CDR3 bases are TGCGCCAGCAGCTTTGGACAGTACAATGAGCAGTTCTTC. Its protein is CASSFGQYNEQFF.